A selection of T cell receptor beta chains follows, all from one sample in a study of blood T cell repertoires in COVID-19. Using immunoSEQ multiplex PCR, the repertoire was profiled, and TCRdb retains in-frame clones only, with some absent. Of 96,000 or so clones listed, 70% to 90% are singletons. Sequenced sample: peripheral blood. All receptors come from a woman of 80 years or more with acute or convalescent COVID-19. CDR3s include the opening cysteine and the closing phenylalanine or tryptophan. A D gene is named only where the DNA matches it firmly. Only part of the rows carry a size: once, few, many, or a class if the clone is expanded.

length	V	size	D	J	CDR3	DNA
15	TRBV6-4	-	-	TRBJ2-1	CASSPTENSYNEQFF	TGTGCCAGCAGTCCGACAGAAAACTCCTACAATGAGCAGTTCTTC
13	TRBV30	few	-	TRBJ1-5	CAWSGGQGQPQHF	TGTGCCTGGAGTGGGGGGCAGGGGCAGCCCCAGCATTTT
15	TRBV5-1	-	-	TRBJ2-1	CASSSDGGEYNEQFF	TGCGCCAGCAGCTCCGACGGAGGAGAATACAATGAGCAGTTCTTC
16	TRBV7-3	-	-	TRBJ2-1	CASSAPGLSFLNEQFF	TGTGCCAGCAGCGCGCCGGGACTCAGCTTTTTGAATGAGCAGTTCTTC
14	TRBV7-3	-	TRBD1	TRBJ1-1	CASSFDRGNFEAFF	TGTGCCAGCAGCTTTGACAGGGGCAACTTTGAAGCTTTCTTT
15	TRBV19	-	-	TRBJ2-4	CASSTTSLTKNIQYF	TGTGCCAGTAGTACGACTAGTTTAACCAAAAACATTCAGTACTTC
15	TRBV18	-	TRBD1	TRBJ2-3	CASSPKQGSTDTQYF	TGTGCCAGCTCACCTAAACAGGGGAGCACAGATACGCAGTATTTT
18	TRBV2	-	TRBD2	TRBJ2-1	CASSRPTVAGTTYNEQFF	TGTGCCAGCAGTCGCCCGACGGTAGCGGGAACAACCTACAATGAGCAGTTCTTC
13	TRBV12-3/TRBV12-4	few	-	TRBJ1-2	CASSLNRNYGYTF	TGTGCCAGCAGTTTGAATCGGAACTATGGCTACACCTTC
14	TRBV18	-	-	TRBJ1-6	CASSPADYNSPLHF	TGTGCCAGCTCACCGGCCGACTATAATTCACCCCTCCACTTT
15	TRBV7-8	-	-	TRBJ1-4	CASSFTGSRDEKLFF	TGTGCCAGCAGCTTTACAGGGTCCCGGGATGAAAAACTGTTTTTT
15	TRBV5-1	-	-	TRBJ2-3	CASSLLPENTDTQYF	TGCGCCAGCAGTCTCCTACCCGAAAACACAGATACGCAGTATTTT
18	TRBV3-1/TRBV3-2	-	-	TRBJ2-2	CASSQVHGGGGNTGELFF	TGTGCCAGCAGCCAAGTCCATGGCGGGGGCGGGAACACCGGGGAGCTGTTTTTT
16	TRBV6-1	-	TRBD2	TRBJ2-5	CASSATSGGVQETQYF	TGTGCCAGCAGTGCTACTAGCGGGGGGGTACAAGAGACCCAGTACTTC
17	TRBV7-2	-	-	TRBJ2-2	CASSLMVTGESTGELFF	TGTGCCAGCAGCTTAATGGTGACAGGAGAAAGTACCGGGGAGCTGTTTTTT
15	TRBV27	once	-	TRBJ1-3	CASSRLGQPGNTIYF	TGTGCCAGCAGTCGCCTGGGGCAGCCTGGAAACACCATATATTTT
12	TRBV7-9	-	TRBD1	TRBJ2-7	CASSWTGYEQYF	TGTGCCAGCAGTTGGACAGGCTACGAGCAGTACTTC
15	TRBV27	-	TRBD1	TRBJ1-5	CASSLAQGSNQPQHF	TGTGCCAGCAGTTTAGCACAGGGGAGCAATCAGCCCCAGCATTTT
13	TRBV5-1	-	TRBD1	TRBJ1-2	CASSSRDREGYTF	TGCGCCAGCAGCTCCCGGGACAGGGAAGGCTACACCTTC
15	TRBV11-2	-	TRBD1	TRBJ2-7	CASSLDGGQTYEQYF	TGTGCCAGCAGCTTAGATGGGGGACAGACCTACGAGCAGTACTTC